These T cell receptor beta chains were read from a single sample in a study of cytomegalovirus exposure and HLA in healthy donors. The assay was immunoSEQ multiplex PCR, and TCRdb's table has in-frame clones only and misses some. The data show 100,000 to 120,000 clones, 70% to 90% seen once. Sequences were obtained from PBMCs. These receptors all stem from a woman in her thirties in good health and CMV-seropositive. The CDR3 runs from the conserved cysteine through the conserved F or W. A D gene is named only where the DNA matches it firmly. Not every row has a clone size; where given, it reads once, few, many or a size class.

j_call clone_size d_call v_call cdr3_nt cdr3_aa
TRBJ1-2 NA TRBD1 TRBV7-9 TGTGCCAGCAGCTTAGCGACAGGGTTCGGGTATGGCTACACCTTC CASSLATGFGYGYTF
TRBJ1-3 NA NA TRBV6-5 TGTGCCAGCAGTTACAGGAGAACTACTGGAAACACCATATATTTT CASSYRRTTGNTIYF
TRBJ1-1 few TRBD1 TRBV4-1 TGCGCCAGCAGCCAAAGTCCCGGACAGGGGTGGGAAGCTTTCTTT CASSQSPGQGWEAFF
TRBJ2-3 NA TRBD2 TRBV6-4 TGTGCCAGCAGTGACTCTAGCGGGGGGGCCACAGATACGCAGTATTTT CASSDSSGGATDTQYF
TRBJ2-3 NA NA TRBV9 TGTGCCAGCAGCGGGCCCCGCGGTATCGGCACAGATACGCAGTATTTT CASSGPRGIGTDTQYF
TRBJ1-1 NA TRBD1 TRBV5-1 TGCGCCAGCAGCGGACAGGGTGGCGGCACTGAAGCTTTCTTT CASSGQGGGTEAFF
TRBJ1-5 NA TRBD1 TRBV6-6 TGTGCCAGCAGTTACCGGACAGGGAAGGATCAGCCCCAGCATTTT CASSYRTGKDQPQHF
TRBJ2-1 NA NA TRBV21-1 TGTGCCAGCAGCGAAGGTAGGCGGTTCAATGAGCAGTTCTTC CASSEGRRFNEQFF
TRBJ1-1 NA NA TRBV7-9 TGTGCCAGCAGGTCAGGTCGGGGCACTGAAGCTTTCTTT CASRSGRGTEAFF
TRBJ2-7 NA TRBD1 TRBV10-1 TGCGCCAGCAGTGACCCGGGACAGGCCCTTTACTCCTACGAGCAGTACTTC CASSDPGQALYSYEQYF
TRBJ2-1 NA NA TRBV28 TGTGCCAGCAGTCCCGCCGGGTACCAAACCAATGAGCAGTTCTTC CASSPAGYQTNEQFF
TRBJ1-2 once TRBD1 TRBV6-1 TGTGCCAGCAGTGCGGGGGACAGGGACGGCTACACCTTC CASSAGDRDGYTF
TRBJ1-3 NA TRBD1 TRBV2 TGTGCCAGCAGTGAGCAAACAGGGGCTGGAAACACCATATATTTT CASSEQTGAGNTIYF